What follows are 31 T cell receptor beta chains derived from one specimen sequenced in a study of blood T cell repertoires in COVID-19. This table comes from immunoSEQ multiplex PCR, and its TCRdb copy is limited to in-frame clones, with some not included. Counted here are about 160,000 clones, approximately 85% occurring once; the ten biggest clones make up about 6.9%. The material sequenced was peripheral blood. These receptors were collected from a man older than 75 with COVID-19, enrolled during active disease.

The J gene is TRBJ2-7, the V gene TRBV19; tentatively, D is TRBD1 (5 bases). Germline V CDR1 and CDR2: LNHDA, SQIVND (reference sequence). With 4 bases removed from V and 3 bases from J, the gap between germline ends came to 13 bases. This CDR3 contains 14 residues. The CDR3 is CASSTWGRHYEQYF. In DNA form, the CDR3 reads TGTGCCAGTAGTACTTGGGGCAGACACTACGAGCAGTACTTC.

The chain is built from TRBV7-7 and TRBJ2-5; 15 nucleotides line up with TRBD2. V gave up 4 bases and J gave up 1 base; unmatched junction bases: 4. Germline lookup yields CDR1 SSHAT and CDR2 FNYEAQ (reference sequence). This CDR3 has 17 residues. CDR3 in amino acids: CASSSGLAGGIQETQYF. The CDR3, as DNA: TGTGCCAGCAGCTCGGGACTAGCGGGGGGTATCCAAGAGACCCAGTACTTC.

The J gene is TRBJ2-2, the V gene TRBV6-2 or TRBV6-3, with TRBD2 identical over 10 bases. CDR3 size: 15 residues. Germline lookup yields CDR1 MNHEY and CDR2 SVGEGT. The V and J ends lost 0 bases and 6 bases, in that order; junction bases with no gene match: 1. CDR3 DNA sequence: TGTGCCAGCAGTTACTCAAGCGGGGGGGCCGGGGAGCTGTTTTTT. Translation gives CASSYSSGGAGELFF.

In this sample, this clone turned up a few times. The chain recombines TRBV6-2 or TRBV6-3 with TRBJ1-1; no clear D. There are 15 residues in the CDR3. CDR1 MNHEY and CDR2 SVGEGT come from the germline V gene. V shed 7 bases and J shed 5 bases, with 20 bases lying between them. CDR3 loop: CASTPVGELATEAFF. The DNA of the CDR3 is TGTGCCAGCACCCCCGTCGGGGAGTTGGCTACTGAAGCTTTCTTT.

The chain recombines TRBV5-1 with TRBJ2-2, with no clear D. Per germline, CDR1 SGHRS and CDR2 YFSETQ. Trimming left V 2 bases short and J 1 base short, with 6 bases between. The CDR3 totals 14 residues. CDR3 sequence (DNA): TGCGCCAGCAGCTTTGACATGAACACCGGGGAGCTGTTTTTT. Amino acids: CASSFDMNTGELFF.

V and J are TRBV21-1 and TRBJ2-3; no DNA check was done on the table's D call, TRBD2. TRBV21-1 is a pseudogene. The CDR3 consists of 19 residues. CDR3 residues: CASSKGPSSAGGLTDTQYF. The CDR3 DNA reads as TGTGCCAGCAGCAAAGGCCCCTCCTCGGCGGGGGGGCTAACAGATACGCAGTATTTT.

V gene TRBV20-1 combines with J gene TRBJ2-7, with D maybe TRBD2 (5 bases). V shed 8 bases and J shed 8 bases, with 16 bases lying between them. Per germline, CDR1 DFQATT and CDR2 SNEGSKA (reference sequence). The CDR3 runs to 11 residues. The CDR3 is CSCGPGGKQYF. In DNA form, the CDR3 reads TGCAGTTGCGGGCCGGGTGGCAAGCAGTACTTC.

A remark on this clone: Other DNA sequences within the sample encode an identical CDR3. The rearrangement joins TRBV19 to TRBJ2-7, with 9 bases that match TRBD1. The V gene end was trimmed by 1 base and the J gene end by 2 bases; junction bases not matched to a gene: 3. This CDR3 comprises 15 residues. Per germline, CDR1 LNHDA and CDR2 SQIVND (reference sequence). The CDR3 nucleotides are TGTGCCAGTAGTATAGGGGGACAGGGTCCCTACGAGCAGTACTTC. Protein product: CASSIGGQGPYEQYF.

This clone was seen just once. The J gene is TRBJ2-2, the V gene TRBV4-1; weak D call: TRBD1 (6 bases). Germline V lookup: CDR1 MGHRA, CDR2 YSYEKL. The ends were cut back, 1 base at V and 0 bases at J, with 12 bases in the middle. The CDR3 runs 17 residues. This CDR3 is CASSQAPGTTNTGELFF. The CDR3 DNA is TGCGCCAGCAGCCAAGCACCCGGGACAACGAACACCGGGGAGCTGTTTTTT.

This chain links TRBV6-2 or TRBV6-3 with TRBJ2-1, with 9 bases identical to TRBD1. The J segment lost 4 bases and the V segment lost 5 bases, leaving 3 bases of the junction unmatched. The CDR3 loop spans 14 amino acids. From germline, CDR1 is MNHEY and CDR2 SVGEGT. CDR3 sequence reads: CASSRGTGYNEQFF. The CDR3 region has the DNA TGTGCCAGCAGTCGCGGGACAGGGTACAATGAGCAGTTCTTC.

The CDR3 coding sequence is TGTGCCAGCAGTTTCAGGGGGCTTGACACCGGGGAGCTGTTTTTT. Protein sequence: CASSFRGLDTGELFF. This chain joins TRBV5-5 and TRBJ2-2; 8 positions match TRBD1. CDR1 and CDR2 (germline): SGHKS, YYEKEE (reference sequence). The CDR3 runs 15 residues. V trimming: 5 bases; J trimming: 3 bases; junction bases outside the gene matches: 6.

The V call is TRBV7-9, the J call TRBJ2-1; D is possibly TRBD2 (5 bases). This CDR3 has 15 residues. Germline V gene lookup returns CDR1 SEHNR and CDR2 FQNEAQ (reference sequence). V lost 2 bases and J lost 8, with 16 bases in between. CDR3 in DNA: TGTGCCAGCAGCTTATTAGCGTTAAGAGGTGATGAGCAGTTCTTC. It is translated as CASSLLALRGDEQFF.

The chain carries TRBV12-5 and TRBJ1-5, with 7 bases that match TRBD1. The CDR3 consists of 15 residues. J lost 5 bases, V lost 2 bases, and 6 bases had no gene match. Germline V gene sequence: CDR1 LGHNT, CDR2 FRNRAP. The CDR3 DNA sequence: TGTGCTAGTGGTTTGAAGGGGGCTGGGGATCAGCCCCAGCATTTT. This gives the protein CASGLKGAGDQPQHF. The full variable domain, with the rest looked up from reference TRBV12-5 and TRBJ1-5, is DARVTQTPRHKVTEMGQEVTMRCQPILGHNTVFWYRQTMMQGLELLAYFRNRAPLDDSGMPKDRFSAEMPDATLATLKIQPSEPRDSAVYFCASGLKGAGDQPQHFGDGTRLSIL.

The CDR3 DNA reads TGCAGCGTGGCGAACACTGAAGCTTTCTTT. As protein: CSVANTEAFF. This chain joins TRBV29-1 and TRBJ1-1, with D uncertain. The CDR3 extends over 10 amino acids. Germline CDR1 reads SQVTM; CDR2 reads ANQGSEA. Trimming took 6 bases from V and 1 from J, leaving 3 bases between them.

The chain is built from TRBV5-4 and TRBJ2-7; 8 nucleotides align to TRBD1. The CDR3 has 12 residues. V lost 4 bases and J lost 6; bases outside the gene matches: 3. CDR1 SGHNT and CDR2 YYREEE come from the germline V gene (reference sequence). CDR3 protein: CASSADRGEQYF. The DNA of the CDR3 is TGTGCCAGCAGCGCTGACAGGGGCGAGCAGTACTTC.

The chain recombines TRBV7-9 with TRBJ2-2; TRBD2 matches 8 bases. The trim removed 1 base at V and 0 bases at J, leaving 1 base unmatched. Germline assignment: CDR1 SEHNR and CDR2 FQNEAQ (reference sequence). The CDR3 has 16 amino acids. CDR3 amino acids: CASSLEAGANTGELFF. CDR3 nucleotides: TGTGCCAGCAGCTTAGAAGCGGGGGCGAACACCGGGGAGCTGTTTTTT.

On this clone itself: This CDR3 is also generated by other DNA sequences in the sample. This rearrangement joins TRBV7-2 to TRBJ1-3; D is uncertain. V gave up 3 bases and J gave up 5 bases, with 11 bases separating them. The CDR3 spans 14 residues. Germline V gene sequence: CDR1 SGHTA, CDR2 FQGNSA. CDR3 sequence reads: CASSLRGSRNTIYF. The CDR3 bases are TGTGCCAGCAGCTTGCGAGGGAGCAGAAACACCATATATTTT. The variable domain in full, completed from reference TRBV7-2 and TRBJ1-3, reads GAGVSQSPSNKVTEKGKDVELRCDPISGHTALYWYRQSLGQGLEFLIYFQGNSAPDKSGLPSDRFSAERTGGSVSTLTIQRTQQEDSAVYLCASSLRGSRNTIYFGEGSWLTVV.

This clone has more than one count but fewer than ten. The CDR3 reads CASSFEGDIQYF. CDR3 DNA: TGTGCCAGCAGTTTTGAAGGGGACATTCAGTACTTC. The chain carries TRBV12-3 or TRBV12-4 and TRBJ2-4; a possible D gene is TRBD1 (5 bases). The ends were cut back, 3 bases at V and 8 bases at J, with 8 bases in the middle. The CDR3 length is 12 residues.

This chain connects TRBV12-5 to TRBJ2-7; 7 bases match TRBD2. Germline V gene lookup returns CDR1 LGHNT and CDR2 FRNRAP. V trimming: 0 bases; J trimming: 4 bases; junction bases outside the gene matches: 9. The CDR3 totals 16 residues. This CDR3 is CASGLVLKTSKYEQYF. For the CDR3, the DNA is TGTGCTAGTGGTTTGGTATTAAAGACTAGCAAATACGAGCAGTACTTC.

The chain is built from TRBV5-1 and TRBJ1-4, with D perhaps matching TRBD1 (6 bases). Germline V gene sequence: CDR1 SGHRS, CDR2 YFSETQ. This CDR3 has 16 amino acids. V was pared by 3 bases and J by 0 bases, with 12 bases between. DNA of the CDR3: TGCGCCAGCAGCTCCGGACAGATTGCAACTAATGAAAAACTGTTTTTT. It specifies CASSSGQIATNEKLFF.

The genes are TRBV5-1 and TRBJ2-5, with 9 positions matching TRBD1. After removal of 0 bases from V and 1 base from J, the junction contained 7 bases not matched to a gene. CDR1 SGHRS and CDR2 YFSETQ come from the germline V gene. The CDR3 has 17 amino acids. CDR3 DNA: TGCGCCAGCAGCTTGGGGGGTTCGGACAGGGGCCAAGAGACCCAGTACTTC. It encodes CASSLGGSDRGQETQYF.

About this clone itself: Other DNA sequences from this sample encode an identical CDR3 as well. The V gene is TRBV5-1, the J gene TRBJ1-6; 7 positions match TRBD1. The CDR3 is made up of 16 amino acids. V lost 2 bases and J lost 1; bases outside the gene matches: 3. Germline V gene lookup returns CDR1 SGHRS and CDR2 YFSETQ. CDR3 bases: TGCGCCAGCAGCTTAGCAGGGGGATCCTATAATTCACCCCTCCACTTT. The encoded protein is CASSLAGGSYNSPLHF. The full variable domain, in which reference TRBV5-1 and TRBJ1-6 provide the parts outside the CDR3, is KAGVTQTPRYLIKTRGQQVTLSCSPISGHRSVSWYQQTPGQGLQFLFEYFSETQRNKGNFPGRFSGRQFSNSRSEMNVSTLELGDSALYLCASSLAGGSYNSPLHFGNGTRLTVT.

The chain recombines TRBV7-9 with TRBJ2-3; tentatively, D is TRBD1 (5 bases). Germline V gene sequence: CDR1 SEHNR, CDR2 FQNEAQ (reference sequence). The CDR3 sequence is 14 residues long. Trimming removed 3 bases at V and 2 bases at J, with 9 bases between. The CDR3 protein is CASSFDRYTDTQYF. The CDR3 bases are TGTGCCAGCAGCTTCGACAGATACACAGATACGCAGTATTTT.

This chain connects TRBV15 to TRBJ2-5; 7 bases match TRBD2. The CDR3 covers 16 residues. Trimming at V came to 3 bases and at J to 3 bases, leaving 10 bases not matched to a gene. Germline CDR1 is LNHNV and CDR2 is YYDKDF (reference sequence). The CDR3 loop reads CATSSWGGREKETQYF. In DNA form, the CDR3 reads TGTGCCACCAGCAGCTGGGGGGGGAGAGAAAAAGAGACCCAGTACTTC.

This clone was seen only once. The chain has TRBV4-3 and TRBJ2-3, with 9 bases that match TRBD1. CDR1 LGHNA and CDR2 YSLEER come from the germline V gene. The CDR3 totals 14 residues. With V trimmed by 4 bases and J by 6 bases, 5 bases remained unmatched. CDR3 region: CASSLGTGTDTQYF. DNA of the CDR3: TGCGCCAGCAGCCTTGGGACAGGGACGGATACGCAGTATTTT.

The chain carries TRBV6-5 and TRBJ1-6; maybe TRBD1 (6 bases). There are 13 residues in the CDR3. The germline V gene encodes CDR1 MNHEY and CDR2 SVGAGI. The V end was cut by 7 bases, the J end by 11 bases, with 15 bases between. The CDR3 loop is CASTTGLTTPLHF. The CDR3 DNA sequence: TGTGCCAGCACGACAGGCTTGACAACACCCCTCCACTTT.

The chain employs TRBV3-1 (or the pseudogene TRBV3-2) and TRBJ1-2; D possibly corresponds to TRBD1 (6 bases). Germline V lookup: CDR1 LGHDT, CDR2 YNNKEL (reference sequence). This CDR3 region has 13 residues. The V gene lost 2 bases and the J gene lost 7 bases, with 11 bases spanning the gap. CDR3 DNA: TGTGCCAGCAGCCAACCTACAGGGTCTGGCTACACCTTC. Its protein is CASSQPTGSGYTF.

This clone was found once. Here the CDR3 DNA reads TGTGCCAGCAGCCAAGTTGGGACAGGAACAATGAAGCAGTTCTTC. Residues: CASSQVGTGTMKQFF. This chain links TRBV4-2 with TRBJ2-1; 8 bases fit TRBD1. There are 15 residues in the CDR3. Germline CDR1 LGHNA, CDR2 YNFKEQ. V lost 1 base, J lost 11 bases, and 10 bases stayed unmatched.

V usage is TRBV7-8 and J usage is TRBJ1-6, with 9 bases matching TRBD1. Unmatched junction bases numbered 8, after V lost 5 bases and J lost 0 bases. Germline CDR1 and CDR2: SGHVS and FQNEAQ. The CDR3 is 18 amino acids. The CDR3 DNA reads as TGTGCCAGCAGCCTGCTAACAGGGGGCCTCTCCTATAATTCACCCCTCCACTTT. Residues: CASSLLTGGLSYNSPLHF.

This clone was counted once. The chain is built from TRBV27 and TRBJ1-2, with 10 bases matching TRBD1. The trim removed 4 bases at V and 7 bases at J, leaving 18 bases unmatched. This CDR3 comprises 18 residues. Per germline, CDR1 MNHEY and CDR2 SMNVEV (reference sequence). DNA for the CDR3: TGTGCCAGCAGTTCAACCTCGACAGGGGGCGCCTGGGAGAGTGGCTACACCTTC. Translation: CASSSTSTGGAWESGYTF.

Comments on this clone: The identical CDR3 is also encoded by other nucleotide sequences in the sample. The V gene is TRBV24-1, the J gene TRBJ2-5, with 11 bases lining up with TRBD1. Trimming removed 4 bases from V and 3 bases from J; junction bases left unmatched: 3. The germline V gene encodes CDR1 KGHDR and CDR2 SFDVKD. CDR3 length: 15 residues. The CDR3 loop reads CATSDRGQGEETQYF. CDR3 nucleotides: TGTGCCACCAGTGACAGGGGACAGGGGGAAGAGACCCAGTACTTC.